Listed below are T cell receptor beta chains from one sample, sequenced in a study of T cells in Graves' hyperthyroidism and ophthalmopathy. MiXCR, applied by TCRdb to the multiplex PCR reads, yields one record per CDR3 protein. The sample consists of hundreds of thousands of distinct CDR3 sequences, around 15% of them appearing once. The sequenced sample was blood. The receptor source for this set is a young woman with Graves' hyperthyroidism. The CDR3 runs from the conserved cysteine through the conserved F or W. D genes are given only for firm matches. The size entry is marked missing in some rows and otherwise reads once, few, many or a size class.

j_call: TRBJ2-5; clone_size: many; v_call: TRBV30; d_call: .; cdr3_aa: CAWSVSERETQYF; cdr3_nt: TGTGCCTGGAGTGTATCAGAGCGAGAGACCCAGTACTTC
j_call: TRBJ1-2; clone_size: few; v_call: TRBV30; d_call: TRBD1; cdr3_aa: CAWIDRGRGGYTF; cdr3_nt: TGTGCCTGGATAGACAGGGGGAGAGGTGGCTACACCTTC
j_call: TRBJ2-5; clone_size: many; v_call: TRBV18; d_call: TRBD1; cdr3_aa: CASSPRTGGQETQYF; cdr3_nt: TGTGCCAGCAGCCCTAGGACAGGGGGCCAAGAGACCCAGTACTTC
j_call: TRBJ2-7; clone_size: .; v_call: TRBV28; d_call: TRBD2; cdr3_aa: CASSFPRDAGVPPYEQYF; cdr3_nt: TGTGCCAGCAGTTTCCCACGCGACGCGGGGGTCCCCCCCTACGAGCAGTACTTC
j_call: TRBJ1-2; clone_size: many; v_call: TRBV27; d_call: .; cdr3_aa: CASRGLEAFYGYTF; cdr3_nt: TGTGCCAGCAGAGGCCTTGAGGCTTTCTATGGCTACACCTTC
j_call: TRBJ1-6; clone_size: many; v_call: TRBV11-2; d_call: .; cdr3_aa: CASSSMLNNSPLHF; cdr3_nt: TGTGCCAGCAGCTCGATGCTAAATAATTCACCCCTCCACTTT
j_call: TRBJ2-1; clone_size: .; v_call: TRBV5-6; d_call: .; cdr3_aa: CASSSFDIPGVDEQFF; cdr3_nt: TGTGCCAGCAGCTCGTTCGACATCCCCGGGGTCGATGAGCAGTTCTTC
j_call: TRBJ2-1; clone_size: .; v_call: TRBV7-2; d_call: TRBD2; cdr3_aa: CASSSGLAGANEQFF; cdr3_nt: TGTGCCAGCAGCTCTGGACTAGCGGGAGCCAATGAGCAGTTCTTC
j_call: TRBJ2-1; clone_size: few; v_call: TRBV6-1; d_call: .; cdr3_aa: CASSYGVLQFF; cdr3_nt: TGTGCCAGCAGTTATGGGGTGCTTCAGTTCTTC
j_call: TRBJ2-7; clone_size: few; v_call: TRBV29-1; d_call: TRBD1; cdr3_aa: CSVETSGTVHYEQYF; cdr3_nt: TGCAGCGTTGAAACTTCCGGGACAGTGCACTACGAGCAGTACTTC